The 10 T cell receptor beta chains reported below all come from one sample, sequenced in a study of cytomegalovirus exposure and HLA in healthy donors. The PCR made use of 60 Vbeta and 13 Jbeta primers. Sequenced by immunoSEQ multiplex PCR; TCRdb stores in-frame clones only, minus some. The repertoire holds under 140,000 clones, with around four fifths as singletons. Sample: PBMCs. The receptors were sampled from a woman aged 55-75 years in good health and CMV-seropositive.

The chain has TRBV10-3 and TRBJ2-5; D gene unclear. This CDR3 has 13 residues. V was cut by 2 bases and J by 3 bases, with 7 bases left in between. The germline gives CDR1 ENHRY, CDR2 SYGVKD. CDR3 region: CAISEEREETQYF. The CDR3 DNA follows: TGTGCCATCAGTGAGGAGCGTGAAGAGACCCAGTACTTC.

The sample holds one count of this clone. J is TRBJ2-3 and V is TRBV9; 8 nucleotides agree with TRBD2. The CDR3 runs to 17 residues. Germline lookup yields CDR1 SGDLS and CDR2 YYNGEE. V lost 0 bases, J lost 4 bases, and 10 bases stayed unmatched. CDR3 protein: CASSVGPRAGGSDTQYF. CDR3 nucleotide sequence: TGTGCCAGCAGCGTAGGTCCCCGTGCGGGAGGATCAGATACGCAGTATTTT.

The CDR3 DNA is TGTGCCAGCAGCAGGACTAGCGGCAACAATGAGCAGTTCTTC. It encodes CASSRTSGNNEQFF. The chain combines TRBV7-3 with TRBJ2-1; TRBD2 agrees at 10 bases. The ends lost 5 bases at V and 5 bases at J; junction bases unmatched: 3. CDR1 is SGHTA and CDR2 is FQGTGA in the germline V gene. CDR3 size: 14 residues. The full variable domain, in which reference TRBV7-3 and TRBJ2-1 provide the parts outside the CDR3, is GAGVSQTPSNKVTEKGKYVELRCDPISGHTALYWYRQSLGQGPEFLIYFQGTGAADDSGLPNDRFFAVRPEGSVSTLKIQRTERGDSAVYLCASSRTSGNNEQFFGPGTRLTVL.

This sequence joins TRBV29-1 and TRBJ2-7, with D perhaps matching TRBD1 (5 bases). Looked up from germline, CDR1 is SQVTM and CDR2 is ANQGSEA. V was pared by 4 bases and J by 6 bases, with 13 bases between. CDR3 length: 12 residues. The CDR3 reads CSVVAGSGEQYF. DNA for the CDR3: TGCAGCGTTGTGGCAGGGTCGGGCGAGCAGTACTTC.

CDR3 protein: CASSYSYGGGGETQYF. CDR3 DNA sequence: TGTGCCAGCAGTTACTCGTACGGGGGAGGAGGAGAGACCCAGTACTTC. V and J are TRBV6-5 and TRBJ2-5, with TRBD2 as a possible D gene (6 bases). This CDR3 contains 16 residues. The germline V gene has CDR1 MNHEY and CDR2 SVGAGI. V was cut by 0 bases and J by 4 bases, with 15 bases left in between.

This clone came up once. The V gene is TRBV6-5, the J gene TRBJ2-7; 9 positions agree with TRBD1. The CDR3 has 15 residues. The V gene's germline CDR1 is MNHEY and CDR2 SVGAGI. Trimming removed 6 bases from V and 6 bases from J; junction bases left unmatched: 12. The CDR3, as DNA: TGTGCCAGCAGACCCCCCGGACAGGGGTTAGGCGAGCAGTACTTC. This sequence encodes CASRPPGQGLGEQYF.

The CDR3 DNA reads TGCAGCGTTGAGGGGACAGATTTTGCTGGAAACACCATATATTTT. This sequence encodes CSVEGTDFAGNTIYF. This chain connects TRBV29-1 to TRBJ1-3; 7 nucleotides line up with TRBD1. V gave up 3 bases and J gave up 2 bases; unmatched junction bases: 7. The CDR3 is 15 amino acids. CDR1 and CDR2 from the germline V gene are SQVTM and ANQGSEA.

The V call is TRBV28, the J call TRBJ1-5; D call uncertain. Deletions cut 3 bases from V and 3 bases from J, with 3 bases between. Germline V CDR1 and CDR2: MDHEN, SYDVKM. This CDR3 region has 12 residues. Here the CDR3 DNA reads TGTGCCAGCAGTTTGGCCAATCAGCCCCAGCATTTT. It yields the protein CASSLANQPQHF.

This chain uses TRBV10-2 with TRBJ2-1, with D tentatively TRBD2 (5 bases). Trimming shortened V by 6 bases and J by 9 bases, and 15 bases separated the two germline ends. This CDR3 is built from 13 residues. Germline lookup yields CDR1 WSHSY and CDR2 SAAADI. The CDR3 DNA reads TGCGCCAGCAGGGGCGTCAGAGGGAGTGAGCAGTTCTTC. It encodes CASRGVRGSEQFF.

This chain uses TRBV5-4 with TRBJ2-1; 11 bases line up with TRBD2. Germline values: CDR1 SGHNT, CDR2 YYREEE (reference sequence). Trimming took 4 bases from V and 5 from J; bases not matched to a gene: 11. This CDR3 is 17 amino acids long. CDR3 sequence reads: CASSHEPLTSGDNEQFF. CDR3 DNA: TGTGCCAGCAGCCACGAACCCCTGACTAGCGGGGACAATGAGCAGTTCTTC. The complete variable domain, with remaining parts taken from reference TRBV5-4 and TRBJ2-1, reads ETGVTQSPTHLIKTRGQQVTLRCSSQSGHNTVSWYQQALGQGPQFIFQYYREEENGRGNFPPRFSGLQFPNYSSELNVNALELDDSALYLCASSHEPLTSGDNEQFFGPGTRLTVL.